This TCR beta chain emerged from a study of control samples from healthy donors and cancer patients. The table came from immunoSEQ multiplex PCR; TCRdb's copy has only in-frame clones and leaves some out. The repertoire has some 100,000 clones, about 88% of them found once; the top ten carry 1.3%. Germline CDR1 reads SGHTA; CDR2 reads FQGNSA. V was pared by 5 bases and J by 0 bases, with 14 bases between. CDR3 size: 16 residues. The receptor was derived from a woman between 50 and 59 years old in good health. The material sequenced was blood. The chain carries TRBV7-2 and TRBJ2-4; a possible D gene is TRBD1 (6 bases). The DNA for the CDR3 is TGTGCCAGCAGCCCGGGACATCAACTAGCCAAAAACATTCAGTACTTC. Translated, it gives CASSPGHQLAKNIQYF.